A selection of T cell receptor beta chains follows, all from one sample in a study of blood T cell repertoires in COVID-19. Clones were read by immunoSEQ multiplex PCR, and TCRdb kept only the in-frame ones, dropping some. The table shows more than 150,000 clones, with 78% occurring only once. Sequencing was carried out using peripheral blood. These receptor sequences come from an elderly woman with active or convalescent COVID-19. CDR3s include the opening cysteine and the closing phenylalanine or tryptophan. The order of the fields is V gene, CDR3 protein.

>TRBV5-6
CASSLDGTGPTEAFF
>TRBV2
CASTGTTYEQYF
>TRBV15
CATSREAGIGYTF
>TRBV28
CATGTGDSPLHF
>TRBV5-1
CASSLRGGGRYNEQFF
>TRBV3-1/TRBV3-2
CASSERVSNSPLHF
>TRBV19
CASRGQGAGGELFF
>TRBV5-4
CASSRGGTALEGYTF
>TRBV14
CASSQAGLTIYF
>TRBV5-3
CARQYRGRGAQTSEAFF
>TRBV6-5
CASSFGQVNNSPLHF
>TRBV29-1
CSATNGGYGYTF
>TRBV3-1/TRBV3-2
CASSQQGAGELFF
>TRBV28
CASRYTGTAQRQHF
>TRBV5-6
CASRASGAMNTEAFF
>TRBV12-3/TRBV12-4
CASSLLENEQYF
>TRBV6-4
CASSDSGTGAANYGYTF
>TRBV7-6
CASSFSEGRQDSPLHF
>TRBV11-2
CASSFTSGGADEQFF
>TRBV2
CASKMTGGRETQYF
>TRBV7-2
CASSIPRETQYF
>TRBV6-2/TRBV6-3
CASSNEQGMGNQPQHF
>TRBV5-4
CASRLDRGHTDTQYF
>TRBV28
CASSIRVPNNEQFF
>TRBV11-2
CASSLDLGHTQYF
>TRBV18
CASSYPGELFF
>TRBV27
CASTSLESEAFF
>TRBV11-1
CASTKDRAEDTQYF
>TRBV3-1/TRBV3-2
CASSPGPGQGTEAFF
>TRBV5-4
CASSPVGTGTAGELFF
>TRBV29-1
CSVYDYKSGGDLAKNIQYF
>TRBV4-2
CASSQGQRGVLGELFF
>TRBV18
CASSQTAGFRYGYTF
>TRBV5-1
CASSLEPDPGDTQYF
>TRBV5-1
CASSFPPGATSSYNSPLHF
>TRBV4-1
CASSQDDRQGNNYGYTF
>TRBV28
CASSSGDYNYYEQYF
>TRBV2
CASKKGTNTRETQYF
>TRBV5-1
CASSLREGAGNTIYF
>TRBV19
CASNSETMATDTQYF
>TRBV28
CASRTGTGPYNEQFF
>TRBV5-4
CASSLGGGSYNEQFF
>TRBV29-1
CSVRSGSSYEQYF
>TRBV7-9
CASSQPGTGAVETQYF
>TRBV19
CASSVGLPNEKLFF
>TRBV19
CASSWFSGGDYEQYF